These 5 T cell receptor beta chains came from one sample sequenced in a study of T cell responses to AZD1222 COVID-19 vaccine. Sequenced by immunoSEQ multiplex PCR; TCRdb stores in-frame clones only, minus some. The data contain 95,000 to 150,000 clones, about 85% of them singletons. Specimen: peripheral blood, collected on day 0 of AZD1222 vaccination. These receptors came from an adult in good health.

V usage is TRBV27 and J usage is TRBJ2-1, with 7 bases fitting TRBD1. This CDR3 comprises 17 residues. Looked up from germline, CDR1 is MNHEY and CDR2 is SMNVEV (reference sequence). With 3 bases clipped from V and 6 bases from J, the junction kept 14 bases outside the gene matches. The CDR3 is CASSFFWSGQRPNEQFF. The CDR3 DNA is TGTGCCAGCAGTTTCTTTTGGTCGGGACAGCGTCCCAATGAGCAGTTCTTC.

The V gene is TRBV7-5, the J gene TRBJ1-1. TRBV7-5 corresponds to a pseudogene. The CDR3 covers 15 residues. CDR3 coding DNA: TGTGCCAGAAGCGAGGGTGGGGCATGGAACACTGAAGCTTTCTTT. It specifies CARSEGGAWNTEAFF.

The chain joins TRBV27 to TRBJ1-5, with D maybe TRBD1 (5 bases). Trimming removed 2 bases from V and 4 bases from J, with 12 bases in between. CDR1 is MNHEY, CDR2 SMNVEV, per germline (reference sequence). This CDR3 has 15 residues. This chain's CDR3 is CASSLAQGPNQPQHF. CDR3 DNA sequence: TGTGCCAGCAGTTTAGCCCAGGGCCCTAATCAGCCCCAGCATTTT.

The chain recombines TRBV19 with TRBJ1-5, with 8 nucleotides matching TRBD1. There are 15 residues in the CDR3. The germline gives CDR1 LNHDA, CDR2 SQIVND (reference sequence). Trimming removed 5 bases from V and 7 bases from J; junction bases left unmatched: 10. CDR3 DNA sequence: TGTGCCAGTAGTCCCTTCACACAGGGGGGACAGCCCCAGCATTTT. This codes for CASSPFTQGGQPQHF.

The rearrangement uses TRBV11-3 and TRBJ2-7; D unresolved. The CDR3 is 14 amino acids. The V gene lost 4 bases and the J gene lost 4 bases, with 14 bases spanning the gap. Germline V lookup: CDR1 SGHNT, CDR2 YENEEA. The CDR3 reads CASSYRTVNYEQYF. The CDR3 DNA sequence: TGTGCCAGCAGCTACAGAACAGTCAATTACGAGCAGTACTTC.